These 2 T cell receptor beta chains came from one sample sequenced in a study of shared clonotypes between healthy human individuals. Here immunoSEQ multiplex PCR was the method, and the copy in TCRdb shows in-frame clones only, minus some. The table lists about 460,000 clones, roughly 80% of them singletons. Sequencing was carried out using PBMCs. Receptors originate from a woman aged 35 to 49 in good health. Some clones in this sample may be carry-over from other donors' samples.

The chain carries TRBV10-3 and TRBJ1-1, with D possibly TRBD1 on 6 matching bases. Trimming removed 6 bases at V and 3 bases at J, with 8 bases between. This CDR3 contains 12 residues. CDR1 and CDR2 (germline): ENHRY, SYGVKD. CDR3 coding DNA: TGTGCCATCAGCCGGACAGACACTGAAGCTTTCTTT. Protein: CAISRTDTEAFF.

The chain couples TRBV2 to TRBJ2-1; 11 positions match TRBD2. J was trimmed by 4 bases and V by 3 bases; bases with no gene match: 2. Germline V gives CDR1 SNHLY, CDR2 FYNNEI. The CDR3 spans 15 residues. The chain's CDR3 is CASSDSSGGYNEQFF. CDR3 DNA sequence: TGTGCCAGCAGTGATTCTAGCGGGGGGTACAATGAGCAGTTCTTC.